This TCR beta chain appears in the sequencing data of a study of T cell responses to AZD1222 COVID-19 vaccine. Overall study findings and caveats: Spike-specific TCR breadth and depth both grew after two AZD1222 doses. Donors, mostly white British, included more females; clonal diversity was possibly underestimated.

This clone appeared once. Its antigen remains unknown. The CDR3 is 13 residues long. Between the trimmed V and J ends, which lost 5 bases and 0 bases, there was a span of 8 bases. Germline loops: CDR1 LGHDT, CDR2 YNNKEL (reference sequence). TCRdb's table, derived via immunoSEQ multiplex PCR, lists solely in-frame clones and lacks some. The sample includes approximately 150,000 clones, approximately 90% of them seen just once. The V call is TRBV3-1 (or the pseudogene TRBV3-2), the J call TRBJ2-7; no reliable D call. This receptor was identified in an adult in good health. Here the sequenced sample was peripheral blood, taken on day 0 of AZD1222 vaccination. The CDR3 nucleotides are TGTGCCAGCAGCGACTTAAGCTCCTACGAGCAGTACTTC. Its protein is CASSDLSSYEQYF.